This entry lists 18 T cell receptor beta chains sequenced from one sample in a study of blood T cell repertoires in COVID-19. This table comes from immunoSEQ multiplex PCR, and its TCRdb copy is limited to in-frame clones, with some not included. Found here are under 100,000 clones, approximately 91% of them singletons; the top ten hold roughly 5%. Sequencing was performed on peripheral blood. The receptor source for this set is a man in his 60s with COVID-19, enrolled during active disease.

The rearrangement links TRBV10-2 to TRBJ2-1, with D perhaps matching TRBD2 (7 bases). V lost 8 bases and J lost 8, with 16 bases in between. From germline, CDR1 is WSHSY and CDR2 SAAADI. This CDR3 contains 13 residues. CDR3 region: CASGGGGGYEQFF. The CDR3 DNA reads TGCGCCAGCGGGGGGGGCGGGGGATATGAGCAGTTCTTC.

The chain employs TRBV7-8 and TRBJ2-7; 8 positions match TRBD2. V gave up 4 bases and J gave up 3 bases; unmatched junction bases: 8. Germline V lookup: CDR1 SGHVS, CDR2 FQNEAQ. The CDR3 sequence is 15 residues long. The CDR3 spells CASSSPVAGFYEQYF. Written as DNA, the CDR3 is TGTGCCAGCAGCTCCCCGGTAGCGGGGTTCTACGAGCAGTACTTC.

This chain's CDR3 is CASSFLTRVTNTIYF. CDR3 DNA sequence: TGTGCCAGCAGCTTCCTGACCCGGGTGACCAACACCATATATTTT. The chain employs TRBV7-2 and TRBJ1-3; the D is unclear. Germline loops: CDR1 SGHTA, CDR2 FQGNSA. V gave up 3 bases and J gave up 7 bases, with 16 bases separating them. The CDR3 loop spans 15 amino acids.

V usage is TRBV5-1 and J usage is TRBJ2-7; tentatively, D is TRBD2 (6 bases). V shed 0 bases and J shed 3 bases, with 13 bases lying between them. CDR1 is SGHRS, CDR2 YFSETQ, per germline. There are 15 residues in the CDR3. The CDR3 DNA follows: TGCGCCAGCAGCTTGGGTGGGACTGGAGACTACGAGCAGTACTTC. This codes for CASSLGGTGDYEQYF. The whole variable domain, remainder taken from reference TRBV5-1 and TRBJ2-7, is KAGVTQTPRYLIKTRGQQVTLSCSPISGHRSVSWYQQTPGQGLQFLFEYFSETQRNKGNFPGRFSGRQFSNSRSEMNVSTLELGDSALYLCASSLGGTGDYEQYFGPGTRLTVT.

The rearrangement joins TRBV12-3 or TRBV12-4 to TRBJ2-5; TRBD2 aligns across 8 bases. V trimming: 7 bases; J trimming: 4 bases; junction bases outside the gene matches: 5. The CDR3 contains 13 residues. CDR3 in DNA: TGTGCCAGCACCCGGGGACTAGGAGAGACCCAGTACTTC. It is translated as CASTRGLGETQYF.

The genes are TRBV19 and TRBJ2-7, with a weak D call TRBD1 (6 bases). Trimming stripped 5 bases from V and 3 bases from J, with 11 bases between. Germline V gene lookup returns CDR1 LNHDA and CDR2 SQIVND (reference sequence). This CDR3 is 13 amino acids long. CDR3 sequence (DNA): TGTGCCAGTAGTGCGACAGGATTCTACGAGCAGTACTTC. The encoded protein is CASSATGFYEQYF.

The genes are TRBV6-5 and TRBJ2-7; TRBD1 might be the D (6 bases). CDR3 length: 14 amino acids. CDR1 and CDR2 (germline): MNHEY, SVGAGI. The V end lost 2 bases, the J end lost 3 bases, and 11 bases lay between the germline ends. The CDR3 nucleotides read TGTGCCAGCAGTTACCGGTTACAGGGCTACGAGCAGTACTTC. It specifies CASSYRLQGYEQYF.

The rearrangement joins TRBV4-2 to TRBJ1-3; TRBD1 matches 7 bases. The V gene end was trimmed by 1 base and the J gene end by 2 bases; junction bases not matched to a gene: 2. The CDR3 sequence is 15 residues long. In germline, CDR1 is LGHNA, CDR2 YNFKEQ. The CDR3 DNA sequence: TGTGCCAGCAGCCAAGTGACAGGGCCTGGAAACACCATATATTTT. It yields the protein CASSQVTGPGNTIYF.

The rearrangement links TRBV2 to TRBJ1-1, with 7 bases that match TRBD1. The CDR3 has 14 amino acids. The junction had 2 bases not matched to a gene; V was cut back by 4 bases and J by 0 bases. The germline V gene has CDR1 SNHLY and CDR2 FYNNEI. The CDR3 coding sequence is TGTGCCAGCAGTGTGGACAGGTTGAACACTGAAGCTTTCTTT. It encodes CASSVDRLNTEAFF.

A single count supports this clone. The chain joins TRBV7-9 to TRBJ2-7; 12 positions agree with TRBD2. CDR3 size: 16 residues. CDR1 and CDR2 (germline): SEHNR, FQNEAQ (reference sequence). The trim removed 1 base at V and 4 bases at J, leaving 5 bases unmatched. CDR3 residues: CASSLGLAGARYEQYF. CDR3 DNA: TGTGCCAGCAGCTTAGGACTAGCGGGAGCTCGGTACGAGCAGTACTTC.

The chain combines TRBV5-1 with TRBJ2-1; a possible D gene is TRBD2 (6 bases). The CDR3 extends over 15 amino acids. Germline V gene data show CDR1 as SGHRS and CDR2 as YFSETQ. Trimming shortened V by 5 bases and J by 9 bases, and 21 bases separated the two germline ends. As DNA, the CDR3 is TGCGCCAGCAGTCCGGACGGGGGAGAGGTGGGTGAGCAGTTCTTC. Amino acids: CASSPDGGEVGEQFF.

The rearrangement links TRBV7-2 to TRBJ2-2; a weak D match, TRBD2 (6 bases). This CDR3 is 15 amino acids long. Per germline, CDR1 SGHTA and CDR2 FQGNSA. Trimming stripped 3 bases from V and 4 bases from J, with 12 bases between. DNA for the CDR3: TGTGCCAGCAGCTTTCCGACGGAGGGCACCGGGGAGCTGTTTTTT. This sequence encodes CASSFPTEGTGELFF.

This clone was detected a few times. The chain recombines TRBV4-1 with TRBJ2-7; 9 bases align to TRBD2. V dropped 6 bases and J dropped 0; count of bases not matched to a gene: 9. Germline V gives CDR1 MGHRA, CDR2 YSYEKL. CDR3 length: 16 residues. The CDR3, as DNA: TGCGCCAGCAGTCCCGGGACTAGCTCTAGCTCCTACGAGCAGTACTTC. Protein: CASSPGTSSSSYEQYF.

The count of this clone is one. In nucleotides, the CDR3 is TGCGCCAGCAGCCTCACTTACACCGGCGGGAGGGGCACAGATACGCAGTATTTT. Its translation is CASSLTYTGGRGTDTQYF. This chain joins TRBV4-1 and TRBJ2-3, with 9 bases aligning to TRBD2. V lost 4 bases to trimming and J lost 1 base; unmatched junction nucleotides: 12. There are 18 residues in the CDR3. CDR1 and CDR2 (germline): MGHRA, YSYEKL.

This clone was observed a few times. The gene calls are TRBV5-8 and TRBJ2-7, with 9 bases matching TRBD2. The CDR3 extends over 15 amino acids. CDR1 and CDR2 (germline): SGHTS, YDEGEE. Trimming cost V 1 base and J 0 bases; bases outside gene matches: 2. CDR3 in amino acids: CASSLSSGISYEQYF. In DNA, the CDR3 is TGTGCCAGCAGCTTGTCTAGCGGGATCTCCTACGAGCAGTACTTC.

The V gene is TRBV3-1 (or the pseudogene TRBV3-2), the J gene TRBJ2-7, with D tentatively TRBD1 (5 bases). The CDR3 covers 14 residues. Trimming pared 0 bases from V and 3 bases from J, leaving 9 bases between. Germline V lookup: CDR1 LGHDT, CDR2 YNNKEL (reference sequence). In DNA, the CDR3 is TGTGCCAGCAGCCAAGAACCCCAGGGCTACGAGCAGTACTTC. Encoded protein: CASSQEPQGYEQYF.

The J gene is TRBJ2-1, the V gene TRBV30; D is unclear. The CDR3 loop spans 13 amino acids. Germline CDR1 is GTSNPN and CDR2 is SVGIG (reference sequence). V lost 0 bases and J 3 bases, leaving 6 bases between the germline ends. DNA for the CDR3: TGTGCCTGGAGTGTACGCAGCTACAATGAGCAGTTCTTC. Protein: CAWSVRSYNEQFF.

The J gene is TRBJ1-6, the V gene TRBV19; maybe TRBD1 (5 bases). Germline V gene data show CDR1 as LNHDA and CDR2 as SQIVND (reference sequence). The CDR3 is 15 residues long. Trimming shortened V by 5 bases and J by 5 bases, and 13 bases separated the two germline ends. The CDR3 is CASSPQGFHNSPLHF. In DNA, the CDR3 is TGTGCCAGTAGTCCGCAGGGTTTCCATAATTCACCCCTCCACTTT.